This T cell receptor beta chain was identified in a study of blood T cell repertoires in COVID-19. Across the study: Material from acute and convalescent COVID-19 was sourced from the United States, Italy and Spain. Sources were T cells, B-cell-depleted T cells, or PBMCs; the material itself was cDNA or gDNA.

The CDR3 loop spans 15 amino acids. Germline V gene data show CDR1 as MNHEY and CDR2 as SMNVEV (reference sequence). The V and J ends lost 3 bases and 3 bases, in that order; junction bases with no gene match: 5. In the authors' methods: Nucleated cell counts were estimated from reference gene primer amplification. Data came from immunoSEQ multiplex PCR; TCRdb stores just in-frame clones and leaves some out. V and J calls and clone size are as listed in that table; D and trimming were resolved from the DNA. The table includes 50,000 to 75,000 clones, around 76% detected once. The specimen sequenced was peripheral blood. This TCR came from a human donor in a cohort sampled during active COVID-19. This chain joins TRBV27 and TRBJ1-5; TRBD1 aligns across 7 bases. The CDR3 region is CASSLEGAPNQPQHF. CDR3 DNA sequence: TGTGCCAGCAGTTTGGAGGGGGCCCCCAATCAGCCCCAGCATTTT.